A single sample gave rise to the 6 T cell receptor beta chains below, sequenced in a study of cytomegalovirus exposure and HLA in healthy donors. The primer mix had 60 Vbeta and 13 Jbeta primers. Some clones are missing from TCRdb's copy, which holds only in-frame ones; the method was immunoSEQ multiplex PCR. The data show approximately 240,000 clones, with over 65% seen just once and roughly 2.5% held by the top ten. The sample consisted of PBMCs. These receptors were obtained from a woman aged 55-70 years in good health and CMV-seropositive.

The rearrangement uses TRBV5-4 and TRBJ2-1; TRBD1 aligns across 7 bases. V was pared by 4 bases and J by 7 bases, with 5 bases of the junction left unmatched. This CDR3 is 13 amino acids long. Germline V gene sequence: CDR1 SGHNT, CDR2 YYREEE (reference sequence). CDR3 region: CASSNRQGNEQFF. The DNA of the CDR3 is TGTGCCAGCAGCAACCGACAGGGTAATGAGCAGTTCTTC.

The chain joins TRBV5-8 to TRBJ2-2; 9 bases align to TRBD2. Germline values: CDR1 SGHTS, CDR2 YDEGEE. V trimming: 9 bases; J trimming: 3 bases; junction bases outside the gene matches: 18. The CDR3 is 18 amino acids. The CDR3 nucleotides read TGTGCCACCCCCAAGCCCCTAGCGGGGCGAATATACACCGGGGAGCTGTTTTTT. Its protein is CATPKPLAGRIYTGELFF.

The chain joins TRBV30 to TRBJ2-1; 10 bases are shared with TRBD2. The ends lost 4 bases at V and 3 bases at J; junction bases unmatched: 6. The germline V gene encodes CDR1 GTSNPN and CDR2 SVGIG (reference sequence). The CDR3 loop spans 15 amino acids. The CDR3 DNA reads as TGTGCCTGGAATCCCGGGACTAGCGTCTACAATGAGCAGTTCTTC. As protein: CAWNPGTSVYNEQFF.

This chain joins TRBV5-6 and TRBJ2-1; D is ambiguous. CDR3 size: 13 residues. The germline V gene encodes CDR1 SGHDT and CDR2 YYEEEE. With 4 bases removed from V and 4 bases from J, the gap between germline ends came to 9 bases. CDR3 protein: CASSPYSYNEQFF. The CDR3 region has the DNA TGTGCCAGCAGCCCTTACAGTTACAATGAGCAGTTCTTC.

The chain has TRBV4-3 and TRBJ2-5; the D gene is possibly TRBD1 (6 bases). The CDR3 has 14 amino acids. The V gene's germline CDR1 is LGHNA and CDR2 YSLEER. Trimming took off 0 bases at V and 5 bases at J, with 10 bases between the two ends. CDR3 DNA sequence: TGCGCCAGCAGCCAAGATCTCCAGGGGGAGACCCAGTACTTC. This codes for CASSQDLQGETQYF.

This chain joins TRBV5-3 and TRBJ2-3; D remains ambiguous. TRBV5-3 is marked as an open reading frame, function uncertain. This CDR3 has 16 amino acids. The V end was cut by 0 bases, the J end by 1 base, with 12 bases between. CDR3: CARSLELMSGTDTQYF. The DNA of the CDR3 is TGTGCCAGAAGCTTGGAGCTAATGTCTGGCACAGATACGCAGTATTTT.